This TCR beta chain is from a study of shared clonotypes between healthy human individuals. About the research overall: Ranging from 18 to 49 in age, donors were two women and a few men.

Germline assignment: CDR1 SGHVS and CDR2 FQNEAQ. This CDR3 is built from 15 residues. Trimming cost V 2 bases and J 0 bases, with 8 bases left between them. Original processing notes: ImmunoSEQ output lacked quality scores and full-length reads, limiting matched filtering. Clones were read by immunoSEQ multiplex PCR, and TCRdb kept only the in-frame ones, dropping some. That table gives V, J and clone size, and the DNA gave D and trimming. The repertoire holds about 1.1 million clones, around three quarters seen once, with roughly 0.82% in the top ten. The receptor was isolated from a man between 18 and 29 years old in good health. Some clones in this sample may be carry-over from other donors' samples. The chain carries TRBV7-8 and TRBJ2-4; possibly TRBD2 for D (6 bases). Sequenced material: memory CD4+ T cells from PBMCs. As for subset: CD45RA-negative fraction. The CDR3 reads CASSLPGVAKNIQYF. The CDR3 region has the DNA TGTGCCAGCAGCTTACCGGGGGTAGCCAAAAACATTCAGTACTTC.